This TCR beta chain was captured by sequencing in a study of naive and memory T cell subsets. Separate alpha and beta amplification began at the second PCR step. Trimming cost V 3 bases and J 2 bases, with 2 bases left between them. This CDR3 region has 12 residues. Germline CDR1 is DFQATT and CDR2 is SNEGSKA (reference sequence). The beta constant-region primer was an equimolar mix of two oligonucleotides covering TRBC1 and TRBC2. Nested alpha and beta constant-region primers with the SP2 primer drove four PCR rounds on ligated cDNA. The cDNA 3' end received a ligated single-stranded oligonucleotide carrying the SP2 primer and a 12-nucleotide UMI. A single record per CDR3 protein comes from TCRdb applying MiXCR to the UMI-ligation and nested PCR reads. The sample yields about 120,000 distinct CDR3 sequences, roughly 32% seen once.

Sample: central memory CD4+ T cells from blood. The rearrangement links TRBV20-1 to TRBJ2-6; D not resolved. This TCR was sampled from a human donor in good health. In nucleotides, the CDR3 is TGCAGTGCTAGGCCTGGGGCCAACGTCCTGACTTTC. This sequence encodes CSARPGANVLTF.